The entry below describes one T cell receptor beta chain. Its target antigen remains unknown. Base quality data are lacking; no much larger clone is found one base away. All donors were healthy Caucasians. Three pairs of female monozygotic twins, all aged roughly 18 to 30 years, made up the twin cohort. Using Miltenyi CD45RO+ enrichment and human naive T-cell isolation kits, memory (CD45RO+) and naive T cells were isolated from PBMC. The data were obtained in a study of identical twins (dated by TCRdb to the mid-2010s). For the study in its entirety: To test whether fetal clonotypes persist, the study used deep sequencing on TCR alpha and beta repertoires from monozygotic twins, unrelated adults of various ages, and cord blood. To rule out contamination, replicate twin experiments were performed at different times with different library preparation protocols. What the study reported, not specific to this receptor: Invariant T cells such as MAIT and iNKT could partly confound zero-insertion analyses, although diverse VJ usage argued against such confounding for most clonotypes. Out-of-frame TCR alpha sharing in monozygotic twins was systematically underestimated by recombination models, whereas sharing between unrelated individuals was in agreement with the recombination models. Abundant cord blood beta clonotypes carried fewer insertions; young adult naive repertoires showed a weaker similar trend, while memory repertoires showed none. Out-of-frame TCR alpha sequences shared between twins showed an excess of low generation-probability sequences compared with coincidental sharing between unrelated individuals. A weaker excess of twin sharing was found in beta out-of-frame sequences because the signal-to-noise ratio was lowered by fewer shared sequences. Because the same donors could not be followed over many years, the conclusions relied on cross-sectional statistical analysis.

The library was produced with 5' RACE. For sequencing, an Illumina HiSeq 2000 was employed. Template switching introduced a universal primer binding site; the final cDNA contained a unique molecular identifier, enabling accurate counting of TCR cDNA molecules. Specific primers in the conserved constant-segment region were used to synthesize first-strand cDNA for the TCR alpha and beta chains. Each cDNA library was double barcoded, with a SMART-Mk sample barcode plus Illumina barcodes, to control for contamination. TruSeq adapter sequences, together with Illumina sample barcodes, were added in two successive PCR steps. The Illumina HiSeq platform was used with custom primers to sequence TCR alpha and beta cDNA libraries. In the source study's methods: MiGEC processed the raw reads to extract unique molecular identifiers, while MiXCR was used to determine the CDR3 positions. For each individual, recombination models were inferred using an EM algorithm with the repgenHMM and IGoR tools. The analysis of shared clonotypes was done with the tcR package in R, with sharing normalized by the product of cloneset sizes. To study raw recombination free of thymic and clonal selection effects, out-of-frame nonproductive sequences were analyzed. Clones were called with MiXCR by TCRdb after fastp trimmed the public reads at Q25, and only in-frame beta chains were retained. Identical CDR3 protein sequences are pooled into one entry, listed with their most common genes and DNA. None of the V and J calls come from the authors' own analysis; TCRdb made them. The sample table holds a few hundred thousand distinct CDR3 sequences, of which 12% were seen once. The ten largest clones take up 4% of the sample.

The germline V gene encodes CDR1 MDHEN and CDR2 SYDVKM. From the cysteine up to the phenylalanine, the CDR3 has a length of 15 residues. Only CDR3 DNA is held: 45 bases, read in frame from base 1. The V end gives up 7 bases and the J end 9 bases, leaving 14 bases in the junction not matched to a gene. The same data also contributed to another study, on yellow fever vaccine responses in identical twins. The second study also describes: The T cell response to vaccination in identical twins was reported by the authors to appear partly convergent and partly personalized. In identical twins, the study followed T cell clones that responded to the vaccine with precision.

The sequence derives from a woman aged 18-29 years in good health. The rearrangement combines TRBV28 with TRBJ1-3, and TRBD1 aligns with 8 junction nucleotides. Specimen: memory (CD45RO+) T cells sorted from blood. The intended sense of this specimen's cell subset or site label: CD45RO+ enriched T cells. The DNA reads as follows: TGTGCCAGCACGCCCCCGACAGGGGTTGGGAGCACCATATATTTT. Translated, this is CASTPPTGVGSTIYF. Here the CDR3 is joined to the reference TRBV28 and TRBJ1-3 genes, and the full variable domain is: DVKVTQSSRYLVKRTGEKVFLECVQDMDHENMFWYRQDPGLGLRLIYFSYDVKMKEKGDIPEGYSVSREKKERFSLILESASTNQTSMYLCASTPPTGVGSTIYFGEGSWLTVV.